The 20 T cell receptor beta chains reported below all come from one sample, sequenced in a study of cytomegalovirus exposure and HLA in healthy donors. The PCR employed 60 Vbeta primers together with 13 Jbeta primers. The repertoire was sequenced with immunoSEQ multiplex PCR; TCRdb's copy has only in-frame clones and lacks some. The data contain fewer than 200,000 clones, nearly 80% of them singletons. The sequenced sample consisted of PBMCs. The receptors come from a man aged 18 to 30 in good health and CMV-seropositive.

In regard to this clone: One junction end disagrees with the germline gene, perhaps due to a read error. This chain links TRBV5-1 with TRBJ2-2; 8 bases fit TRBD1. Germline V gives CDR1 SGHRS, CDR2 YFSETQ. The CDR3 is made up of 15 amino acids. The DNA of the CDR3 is TGCGCCAGCAGTTTGGGGACAGGATCCACCGGGGAGCTGTTTTTT. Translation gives CASSLGTGSTGELFF.

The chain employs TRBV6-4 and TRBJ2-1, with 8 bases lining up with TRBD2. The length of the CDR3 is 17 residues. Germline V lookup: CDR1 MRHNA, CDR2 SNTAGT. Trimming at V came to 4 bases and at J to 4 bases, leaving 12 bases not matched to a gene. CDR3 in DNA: TGTGCCAGCAGTGTATTAAGCGGGGGCGCAGGGTACAATGAGCAGTTCTTC. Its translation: CASSVLSGGAGYNEQFF.

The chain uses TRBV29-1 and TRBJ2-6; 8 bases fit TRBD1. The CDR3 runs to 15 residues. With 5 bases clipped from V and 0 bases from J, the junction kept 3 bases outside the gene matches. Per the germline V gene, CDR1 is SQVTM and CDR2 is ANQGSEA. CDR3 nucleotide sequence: TGCAGCGTTCAGGGGGCGCACTCTGGGGCCAACGTCCTGACTTTC. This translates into CSVQGAHSGANVLTF. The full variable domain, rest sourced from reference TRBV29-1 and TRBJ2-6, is SAVISQKPSRDICQRGTSLTIQCQVDSQVTMMFWYRQQPGQSLTLIATANQGSEATYESGFVIDKFPISRPNLTFSTLTVSNMSPEDSSIYLCSVQGAHSGANVLTFGAGSRLTVL.

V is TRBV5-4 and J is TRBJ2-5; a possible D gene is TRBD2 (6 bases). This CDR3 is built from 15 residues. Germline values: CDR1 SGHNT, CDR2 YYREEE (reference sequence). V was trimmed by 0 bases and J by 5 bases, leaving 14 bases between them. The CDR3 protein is CASSLAGGIGETQYF. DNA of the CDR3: TGTGCCAGCAGCTTGGCCGGGGGAATAGGGGAGACCCAGTACTTC.

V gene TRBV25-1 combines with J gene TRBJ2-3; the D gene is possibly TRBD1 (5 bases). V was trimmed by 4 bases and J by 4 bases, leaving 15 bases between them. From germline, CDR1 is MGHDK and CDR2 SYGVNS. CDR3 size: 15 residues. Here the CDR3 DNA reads TGTGCCAGCAGTGGCCACAGGAGTTTGGCAGATACGCAGTATTTT. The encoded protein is CASSGHRSLADTQYF.

The CDR3 loop is CASRRYSNTEAFF. Written as DNA, the CDR3 is TGTGCCAGCAGACGCTATTCGAACACTGAAGCTTTCTTT. The chain couples TRBV6-5 to TRBJ1-1, with no clear D. V lost 6 bases and J 1 base, leaving 9 bases between the germline ends. The V gene's germline CDR1 is MNHEY and CDR2 SVGAGI. This CDR3 comprises 13 residues.

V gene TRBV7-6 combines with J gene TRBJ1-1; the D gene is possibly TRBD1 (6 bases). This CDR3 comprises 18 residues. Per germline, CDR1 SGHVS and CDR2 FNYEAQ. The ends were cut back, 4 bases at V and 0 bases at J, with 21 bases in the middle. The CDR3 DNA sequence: TGTGCCAGCAGCTCTAGCCTCCAGGGGAAAACTTTGAACACTGAAGCTTTCTTT. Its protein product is CASSSSLQGKTLNTEAFF.

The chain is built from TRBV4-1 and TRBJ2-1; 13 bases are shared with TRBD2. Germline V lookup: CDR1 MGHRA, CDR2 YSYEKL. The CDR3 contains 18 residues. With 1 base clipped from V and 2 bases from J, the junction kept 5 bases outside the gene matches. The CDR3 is CASSQGLAGGRPYNEQFF. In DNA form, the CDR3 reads TGCGCCAGCAGCCAAGGACTAGCGGGAGGACGTCCCTACAATGAGCAGTTCTTC.

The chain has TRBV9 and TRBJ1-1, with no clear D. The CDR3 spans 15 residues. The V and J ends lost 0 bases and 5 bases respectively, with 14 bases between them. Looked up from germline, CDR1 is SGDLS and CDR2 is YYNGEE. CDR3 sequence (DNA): TGTGCCAGCAGCGTAGGCCCCACCTTGGAGACTGAAGCTTTCTTT. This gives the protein CASSVGPTLETEAFF.

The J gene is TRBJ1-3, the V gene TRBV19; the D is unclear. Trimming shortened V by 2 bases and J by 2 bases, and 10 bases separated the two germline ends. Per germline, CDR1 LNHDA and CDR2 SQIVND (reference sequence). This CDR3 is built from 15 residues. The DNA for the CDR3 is TGTGCCAGTAGTATAAGAGTTTATACTGGAAACACCATATATTTT. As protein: CASSIRVYTGNTIYF.

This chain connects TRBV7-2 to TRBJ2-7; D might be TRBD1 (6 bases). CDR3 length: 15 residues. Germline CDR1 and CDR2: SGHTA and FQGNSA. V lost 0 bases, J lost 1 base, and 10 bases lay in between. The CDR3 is CASSLASGASYEQYF. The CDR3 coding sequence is TGTGCCAGCAGCTTAGCGTCAGGGGCATCCTACGAGCAGTACTTC. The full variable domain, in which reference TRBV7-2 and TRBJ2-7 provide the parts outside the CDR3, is GAGVSQSPSNKVTEKGKDVELRCDPISGHTALYWYRQSLGQGLEFLIYFQGNSAPDKSGLPSDRFSAERTGGSVSTLTIQRTQQEDSAVYLCASSLASGASYEQYFGPGTRLTVT.

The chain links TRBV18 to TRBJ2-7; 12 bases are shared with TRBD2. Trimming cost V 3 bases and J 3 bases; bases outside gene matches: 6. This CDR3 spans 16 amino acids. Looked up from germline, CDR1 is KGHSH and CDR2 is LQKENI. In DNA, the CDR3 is TGTGCCAGCTCACCTTTAGCGACTAGCGGGAGCTACGAGCAGTACTTC. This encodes CASSPLATSGSYEQYF.

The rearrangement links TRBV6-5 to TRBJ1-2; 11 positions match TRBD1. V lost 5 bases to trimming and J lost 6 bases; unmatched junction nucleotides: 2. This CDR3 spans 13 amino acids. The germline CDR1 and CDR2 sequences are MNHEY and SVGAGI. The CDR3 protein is CASSPGQGDGYTF. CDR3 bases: TGTGCCAGCAGTCCGGGACAGGGGGATGGCTACACCTTC.

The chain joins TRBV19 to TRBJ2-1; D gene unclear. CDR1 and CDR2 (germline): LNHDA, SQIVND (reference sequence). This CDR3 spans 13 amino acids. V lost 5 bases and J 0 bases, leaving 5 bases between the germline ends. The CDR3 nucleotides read TGTGCCAGTAGTGCGAGCTCCTACAATGAGCAGTTCTTC. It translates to CASSASSYNEQFF.

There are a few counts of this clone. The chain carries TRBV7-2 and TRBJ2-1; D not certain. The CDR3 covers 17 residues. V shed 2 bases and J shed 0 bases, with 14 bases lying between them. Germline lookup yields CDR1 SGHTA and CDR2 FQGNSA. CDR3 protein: CASSLHEQPNSYNEQFF. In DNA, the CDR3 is TGTGCCAGCAGCTTACACGAACAGCCGAACTCCTACAATGAGCAGTTCTTC.

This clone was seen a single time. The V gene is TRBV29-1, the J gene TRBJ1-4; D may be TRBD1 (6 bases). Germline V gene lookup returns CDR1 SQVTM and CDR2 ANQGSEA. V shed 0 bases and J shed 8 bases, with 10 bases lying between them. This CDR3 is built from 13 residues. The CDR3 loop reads CSVEEQGGEKLFF. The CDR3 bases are TGCAGCGTTGAAGAACAGGGTGGGGAAAAACTGTTTTTT.

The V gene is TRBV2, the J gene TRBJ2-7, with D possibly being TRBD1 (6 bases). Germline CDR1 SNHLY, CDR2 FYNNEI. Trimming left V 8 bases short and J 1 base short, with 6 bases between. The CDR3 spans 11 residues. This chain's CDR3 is CASGQSYEQYF. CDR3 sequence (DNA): TGTGCCAGCGGACAGTCCTACGAGCAGTACTTC.

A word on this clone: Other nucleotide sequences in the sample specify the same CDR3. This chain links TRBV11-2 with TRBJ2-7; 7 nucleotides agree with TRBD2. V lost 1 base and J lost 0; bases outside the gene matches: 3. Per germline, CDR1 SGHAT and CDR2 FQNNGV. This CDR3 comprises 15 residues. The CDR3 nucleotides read TGTGCCAGCAGCTTAGGTCCTAGCGGCTCCTACGAGCAGTACTTC. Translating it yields CASSLGPSGSYEQYF.

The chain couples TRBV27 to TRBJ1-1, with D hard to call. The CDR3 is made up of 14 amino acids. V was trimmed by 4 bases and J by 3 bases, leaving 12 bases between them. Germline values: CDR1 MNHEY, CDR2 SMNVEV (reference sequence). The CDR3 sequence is CASSSTPRDTEAFF. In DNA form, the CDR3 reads TGTGCCAGCAGTTCGACCCCGAGGGACACTGAAGCTTTCTTT.

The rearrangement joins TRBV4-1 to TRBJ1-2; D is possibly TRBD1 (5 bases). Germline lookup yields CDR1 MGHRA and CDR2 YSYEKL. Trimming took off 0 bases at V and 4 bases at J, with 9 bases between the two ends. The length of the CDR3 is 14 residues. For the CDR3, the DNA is TGCGCCAGCAGCCAAGAGACAGTGACCTATGGCTACACCTTC. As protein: CASSQETVTYGYTF.